The 11 T cell receptor beta chains in this list originate from one sample, sequenced in a study of shared clonotypes between healthy human individuals (TCRdb year 2020). Libraries were built with the immunoSEQ multiplex PCR assay. As stored in TCRdb, this immuneACCESS dataset retains in-frame rearrangements with V and J assigned. A fraction of the clones does not appear; measured against another copy, unresolved V genes explain less than half of the discrepancy, and the remainder lacks a known reason. Recorded for this sample are more than 2 million clones; roughly 95% of them occurred a single time. 0.13% of the sample is held by the ten biggest clonotypes. The sample was naive CD4+ T cells sorted from blood. In the paper's terms, the cell subset or site label means: CD45RA+ positively selected. These receptors were taken from a young man in good health.

V gene TRBV29-1 combines with J gene TRBJ1-2; D may be TRBD1 (5 bases). Trimming removed 4 bases at V and 4 bases at J, with 13 bases between. The length of the CDR3 is 13 residues. From germline, CDR1 is SQVTM and CDR2 ANQGSEA. CDR3 coding DNA: TGCAGCGTTGGCTTAGGGGAGAGCTATGGCTACACCTTC. Its protein is CSVGLGESYGYTF.

The chain has TRBV19 and TRBJ2-5, with a tentative D call TRBD2 (6 bases). Germline V lookup: CDR1 LNHDA, CDR2 SQIVND (reference sequence). CDR3 length: 16 residues. V lost 9 bases and J lost 9, with 29 bases in between. The CDR3 is CASCRVPWGEEKAQYF. The CDR3 nucleotides read TGTGCCAGCTGCAGGGTTCCGTGGGGGGAAGAGAAGGCCCAGTACTTC.

The V call is TRBV19, the J call TRBJ1-4, with 9 bases lining up with TRBD1. J lost 5 bases, V lost 6 bases, and 10 bases had no gene match. This CDR3 is built from 16 residues. Germline-derived CDR1 and CDR2 are LNHDA and SQIVND (reference sequence). Written as DNA, the CDR3 is TGTGCCAGTAGCGTTGTTGCGGGACAGGGAAATGAAAAACTGTTTTTT. This gives the protein CASSVVAGQGNEKLFF.

V usage is TRBV6-5 and J usage is TRBJ2-3, with TRBD2 identical over 7 bases. This CDR3 has 15 amino acids. Looked up from germline, CDR1 is MNHEY and CDR2 is SVGAGI. The junction had 8 bases not matched to a gene; V was cut back by 7 bases and J by 1 base. The CDR3 loop is CASTRSGIGTDTQYF. The CDR3 DNA reads as TGTGCCAGCACCCGGAGCGGGATCGGCACAGATACGCAGTATTTT.

The rearrangement links TRBV7-9 to TRBJ2-2; perhaps TRBD1 as D (6 bases). The ends were cut back, 6 bases at V and 12 bases at J, with 14 bases in the middle. The CDR3 is made up of 12 amino acids. Germline CDR1 is SEHNR and CDR2 is FQNEAQ (reference sequence). CDR3 in DNA: TGTGCCAGCAGTGAATACAGGGTGAAGCTGTTTTTT. Translation gives CASSEYRVKLFF.

V and J are TRBV5-4 and TRBJ2-5, with 13 bases identical to TRBD2. With 4 bases clipped from V and 5 bases from J, the junction kept 5 bases outside the gene matches. CDR3 length: 15 amino acids. Germline loops: CDR1 SGHNT, CDR2 YYREEE (reference sequence). This CDR3 is CASSPWTSGSETQYF. In nucleotides, the CDR3 is TGTGCCAGCAGCCCATGGACTAGCGGGAGCGAGACCCAGTACTTC. Together with reference TRBV5-4 and TRBJ2-5, the CDR3 gives the full variable domain: ETGVTQSPTHLIKTRGQQVTLRCSSQSGHNTVSWYQQALGQGPQFIFQYYREEENGRGNFPPRFSGLQFPNYSSELNVNALELDDSALYLCASSPWTSGSETQYFGPGTRLLVL.

In its sample, this clone was seen a few times. The chain combines TRBV9 with TRBJ2-5; 7 bases align to TRBD1. The J call may be in error: the DNA end matches TRBJ2-7 better. From germline, CDR1 is SGDLS and CDR2 YYNGEE. The CDR3 loop spans 17 amino acids. CDR3 DNA: TGTGCCAGCAGCGTAGCTACCGGGACAGAGAAGTCCTACGAGCAGTACTTC. This codes for CASSVATGTEKSYEQYF.

V gene TRBV6-6 combines with J gene TRBJ2-1; no firm D call. Germline values: CDR1 MNHNY, CDR2 SVGAGI (reference sequence). Trimming stripped 0 bases from V and 7 bases from J, with 4 bases between. The CDR3 contains 12 residues. This CDR3 reads CASSYSQNEQFF. The CDR3, as DNA: TGTGCCAGCAGTTACTCGCAAAATGAGCAGTTCTTC.

The genes are TRBV2 and TRBJ1-6, with D uncertain. Trimming left V 4 bases short and J 13 bases short, with 23 bases between. The CDR3 sequence is 16 residues long. The germline gives CDR1 SNHLY, CDR2 FYNNEI. The DNA of the CDR3 is TGTGCCAGCAGTGTCAACAGCGGCCTCATCAGTAGTCCCCTCCACTTT. This sequence encodes CASSVNSGLISSPLHF.

This chain joins TRBV19 and TRBJ2-3; the D gene is possibly TRBD2 (6 bases). Per germline, CDR1 LNHDA and CDR2 SQIVND (reference sequence). The V and J ends lost 6 bases and 4 bases respectively, with 11 bases between them. The CDR3 is 13 residues long. CDR3 protein: CASSPGTPDTQYF. The DNA for the CDR3 is TGTGCCAGTAGCCCCGGGACTCCAGATACGCAGTATTTT. Full variable domain (remainder filled in from reference TRBV19 and TRBJ2-3): DGGITQSPKYLFRKEGQNVTLSCEQNLNHDAMYWYRQDPGQGLRLIYYSQIVNDFQKGDIAEGYSVSREKKESFPLTVTSAQKNPTAFYLCASSPGTPDTQYFGPGTRLTVL.

The chain is built from TRBV5-6 and TRBJ2-3; 12 nucleotides agree with TRBD2. The V gene's germline CDR1 is SGHDT and CDR2 YYEEEE. The CDR3 totals 15 residues. The V and J ends lost 4 bases and 4 bases, in that order; junction bases with no gene match: 4. The CDR3: CASSQGLAGADTQYF. The DNA for the CDR3 is TGTGCCAGCAGCCAGGGACTAGCGGGTGCAGATACGCAGTATTTT.